The 25 T cell receptor beta chains in this list originate from one sample, sequenced in a study of long-term antiretroviral therapy in people with HIV (dated by TCRdb to 2022 to 2024). Sequencing of the TRB variable region was done with the immunoSEQ hsTCRB v3.0 assay at survey level resolution. TCRdb's version of the immuneACCESS table is confined to in-frame rearrangements and falls short of the full clone set. An unresolved V gene accounts for under half of the shortfall where checked; the remainder is of unknown origin. The sample yields tens of thousands of clones; about 76% were counted once. The biggest ten clones account for around 10% of the sample. This specimen was unsorted PBMCs, taken 0.1 years before starting antiretroviral therapy. The receptors stem from a man aged 35 to 55 with HIV.

J is TRBJ1-5 and V is TRBV5-5; no firm D call. V lost 2 bases and J 6 bases, leaving 12 bases between the germline ends. The CDR3 loop spans 14 amino acids. The germline CDR1 and CDR2 sequences are SGHKS and YYEKEE (reference sequence). The CDR3 DNA is TGTGCCAGCAGCTTTTCCCCAGAGTCTCAGCCCCAGCATTTT. This encodes CASSFSPESQPQHF. Complete variable domain (other parts from reference TRBV5-5 and TRBJ1-5): DAGVTQSPTHLIKTRGQQVTLRCSPISGHKSVSWYQQVLGQGPQFIFQYYEKEERGRGNFPDRFSARQFPNYSSELNVNALLLGDSALYLCASSFSPESQPQHFGDGTRLSIL.

This clone was seen a handful of times. V and J are TRBV6-1 and TRBJ1-2; D uncertain. Germline assignment: CDR1 MNHNS and CDR2 SASEGT. The CDR3 length is 14 residues. The germline V and J ends were trimmed by 1 base and 4 bases, with 10 bases remaining between them. The CDR3 reads CASSEVSRTYGYTF. In DNA, the CDR3 is TGTGCCAGCAGTGAAGTGTCTAGGACCTATGGCTACACCTTC.

The V call is TRBV5-6, the J call TRBJ1-4; D is unclear. The CDR3 consists of 14 residues. V lost 4 bases and J 3 bases, leaving 10 bases between the germline ends. Germline assignment: CDR1 SGHDT and CDR2 YYEEEE. CDR3 sequence reads: CASSLYGPNEKLFF. The CDR3 DNA follows: TGTGCCAGCAGCCTTTACGGCCCTAATGAAAAACTGTTTTTT.

J is TRBJ1-4 and V is TRBV5-1, with a tentative D call TRBD1 (5 bases). The CDR3 covers 15 residues. Trimming took off 2 bases at V and 11 bases at J, with 19 bases between the two ends. Germline V gene lookup returns CDR1 SGHRS and CDR2 YFSETQ. The CDR3 DNA is TGCGCCAGCAGCTTTAAAGGTGCCATAGGGGACAAACTGTTTTTT. Translated: CASSFKGAIGDKLFF.

The V gene is TRBV5-8, the J gene TRBJ2-3; the D is unclear. The germline V and J ends were trimmed by 0 bases and 2 bases, with 7 bases remaining between them. The CDR3 sequence is 14 residues long. The germline V gene has CDR1 SGHTS and CDR2 YDEGEE. The CDR3 sequence is CASSLDSFTDTQYF. The CDR3 coding sequence is TGTGCCAGCAGCTTGGACAGCTTCACAGATACGCAGTATTTT.

The chain is built from TRBV6-5 and TRBJ2-2; no reliable D call. V gave up 3 bases and J gave up 6 bases, with 5 bases separating them. The CDR3 spans 12 residues. The germline V gene has CDR1 MNHEY and CDR2 SVGAGI. CDR3 nucleotides: TGTGCCAGCAGTTATGGGGCCGGGGAGCTGTTTTTT. Translation gives CASSYGAGELFF.

The J gene is TRBJ2-7, the V gene TRBV27; D remains ambiguous. Germline CDR1 reads MNHEY; CDR2 reads SMNVEV (reference sequence). V was clipped by 2 bases and J by 4 bases, with 12 bases between them. CDR3 length: 14 residues. The DNA of the CDR3 is TGTGCCAGCAGTTTAGGGCCACCGCCGTACGAGCAGTACTTC. This gives the protein CASSLGPPPYEQYF.

The DNA of the CDR3 is TGCGCCAGCAGCCAAGATCGAGGGGCATACGAAAAACTGTTTTTT. Translation gives CASSQDRGAYEKLFF. The chain links TRBV4-3 to TRBJ1-4; maybe TRBD1 (5 bases). Trimming took off 0 bases at V and 8 bases at J, with 13 bases between the two ends. The CDR3 runs to 15 residues. Germline lookup yields CDR1 LGHNA and CDR2 YSLEER.

CDR3 bases: TGTGCCAGCAGCTCCCCCAGGGGTGGGGAGACCCAGTACTTC. Its translation is CASSSPRGGETQYF. The chain carries TRBV5-6 and TRBJ2-5; D may be TRBD1 (6 bases). CDR1 is SGHDT, CDR2 YYEEEE, per germline. V was cut by 3 bases and J by 5 bases, with 14 bases left in between. This CDR3 has 14 residues.

V usage is TRBV27 and J usage is TRBJ2-1; 9 nucleotides align to TRBD2. This CDR3 spans 15 amino acids. Germline values: CDR1 MNHEY, CDR2 SMNVEV (reference sequence). V trimming: 6 bases; J trimming: 3 bases; junction bases outside the gene matches: 6. For the CDR3, the DNA is TGTGCCAGCAGGTGGCTAGCGGGGCTCTACAATGAGCAGTTCTTC. It codes for CASRWLAGLYNEQFF.

Regarding this clone: Other DNA sequences in this sample translate to the same CDR3. The chain combines TRBV18 with TRBJ1-6; 12 nucleotides match TRBD1. V was clipped by 2 bases and J by 6 bases; unmatched bases: 8. Germline V lookup: CDR1 KGHSH, CDR2 LQKENI. The CDR3 spans 18 residues. Written as DNA, the CDR3 is TGTGCCAGCTCACCAACGGGGACAGGGGGCAGCGGTAATTCACCCCTCCACTTT. The encoded protein is CASSPTGTGGSGNSPLHF.

The gene calls are TRBV2 and TRBJ1-1; tentatively, D is TRBD1 (6 bases). CDR1 is SNHLY and CDR2 is FYNNEI in the germline V gene. Trimming cost V 6 bases and J 4 bases, with 18 bases left between them. There are 15 residues in the CDR3. CDR3: CASRPLSGVLTEAFF. For the CDR3, the DNA is TGTGCCAGCAGGCCCCTTTCAGGGGTTCTCACTGAAGCTTTCTTT.

The genes are TRBV29-1 and TRBJ2-7, with 7 nucleotides matching TRBD1. CDR1 and CDR2 from the germline V gene are SQVTM and ANQGSEA. V lost 4 bases and J lost 0; bases outside the gene matches: 6. CDR3 length: 14 residues. The CDR3 DNA sequence: TGCAGCGTTGTAAAAGGGGGCAGCTCCTACGAGCAGTACTTC. Translation: CSVVKGGSSYEQYF.

V usage is TRBV5-5 and J usage is TRBJ2-7; D might be TRBD1 (6 bases). CDR1 and CDR2 from the germline V gene are SGHKS and YYEKEE (reference sequence). This CDR3 is 15 amino acids long. Trimming removed 1 base from V and 7 bases from J, with 18 bases in between. This CDR3 reads CASSLKTGSPGEQYF. CDR3 bases: TGTGCCAGCAGCTTGAAGACAGGATCCCCAGGGGAGCAGTACTTC.

The chain carries TRBV2 and TRBJ2-3; 7 positions match TRBD1. Germline loops: CDR1 SNHLY, CDR2 FYNNEI. The junction had 4 bases not matched to a gene; V was cut back by 6 bases and J by 4 bases. The CDR3 loop spans 13 amino acids. The CDR3 is CASRETGADTQYF. DNA of the CDR3: TGTGCCAGCAGGGAAACAGGGGCAGATACGCAGTATTTT.

This sequence joins TRBV7-2 and TRBJ1-2; D gene ambiguous. Germline values: CDR1 SGHTA, CDR2 FQGNSA. The CDR3 covers 14 residues. Trimming took off 1 base at V and 4 bases at J, with 10 bases between the two ends. The CDR3 DNA sequence: TGTGCCAGCAGCTTAGATCGAGGTTTCTATGGCTACACCTTC. The encoded protein is CASSLDRGFYGYTF.

This clone occurred once. The chain uses TRBV18 and TRBJ2-5, with D perhaps TRBD1 or TRBD2 (6 bases each). This CDR3 contains 15 residues. V lost 2 bases and J lost 5, with 15 bases in between. Germline CDR1 KGHSH, CDR2 LQKENI. CDR3 coding DNA: TGTGCCAGCTCACCATTTGAGGGGGGCGGCGAGACCCAGTACTTC. Protein sequence: CASSPFEGGGETQYF.

J is TRBJ2-3 and V is TRBV10-1, with D possibly TRBD1 on 7 matching bases. CDR1 is WNHNN, CDR2 SYGVQD, per germline (reference sequence). The CDR3 is 16 amino acids. The ends were cut back, 8 bases at V and 4 bases at J, with 22 bases in the middle. In nucleotides, the CDR3 is TGCGCCAGCCGGTCTGGGAGACAGGGAGGAGCAGATACGCAGTATTTT. This gives the protein CASRSGRQGGADTQYF.

CDR3 amino acids: CATTRGGLGQPQHF. For the CDR3, the DNA is TGTGCCACCACAAGGGGGGGGCTTGGTCAGCCCCAGCATTTT. V and J are TRBV6-4 and TRBJ1-5; D is possibly TRBD1 (6 bases). Germline-derived CDR1 and CDR2 are MRHNA and SNTAGT. The length of the CDR3 is 14 residues. Trimming left V 10 bases short and J 6 bases short, with 19 bases between.

There are a few counts of this clone. The J gene is TRBJ1-4, the V gene TRBV7-9; D not resolved. The V gene lost 1 base and the J gene lost 4 bases, with 10 bases spanning the gap. CDR1 SEHNR and CDR2 FQNEAQ come from the germline V gene (reference sequence). This CDR3 contains 15 residues. CDR3 residues: CASSLVGRDNEKLFF. In nucleotides, the CDR3 is TGTGCCAGCAGCTTAGTTGGTCGGGATAATGAAAAACTGTTTTTT.

The chain carries TRBV6-6 and TRBJ1-2; TRBD1 agrees at 9 bases. The germline V gene encodes CDR1 MNHNY and CDR2 SVGAGI (reference sequence). There are 15 residues in the CDR3. Trimming took 7 bases from V and 2 from J; bases not matched to a gene: 8. The CDR3 region is CASNRGQGLNYGYTF. DNA of the CDR3: TGTGCCAGCAATCGCGGACAGGGGCTAAACTATGGCTACACCTTC.

The chain recombines TRBV7-9 with TRBJ2-7; 12 positions agree with TRBD2. Trimming at V came to 1 base and at J to 1 base, leaving 11 bases not matched to a gene. This CDR3 is 19 amino acids long. CDR1 and CDR2 (germline): SEHNR, FQNEAQ (reference sequence). The CDR3 is CASSLVSGLAGLRSYEQYF. The CDR3 DNA reads as TGTGCCAGCAGCTTAGTCTCGGGACTAGCGGGTCTTAGGTCCTACGAGCAGTACTTC.

The genes are TRBV28 and TRBJ2-7, with a possible D match to TRBD1 (5 bases). Germline V gene data show CDR1 as MDHEN and CDR2 as SYDVKM. The V end lost 6 bases, the J end lost 2 bases, and 17 bases lay between the germline ends. The CDR3 is made up of 15 amino acids. The CDR3 sequence is CASRKRQLYPYEQYF. DNA for the CDR3: TGTGCCAGCAGGAAAAGACAGCTATATCCCTACGAGCAGTACTTC.

This sequence joins TRBV7-2 and TRBJ2-7; tentatively, D is TRBD2 (5 bases). The CDR3 length is 14 residues. Trimming pared 3 bases from V and 7 bases from J, leaving 16 bases between. CDR1 and CDR2 from the germline V gene are SGHTA and FQGNSA. The CDR3 loop is CASSLGGFTGEQYF. CDR3 coding DNA: TGTGCCAGCAGCTTGGGCGGGTTCACGGGGGAGCAGTACTTC. Full variable domain (outside the CDR3, taken from reference TRBV7-2 and TRBJ2-7): GAGVSQSPSNKVTEKGKDVELRCDPISGHTALYWYRQSLGQGLEFLIYFQGNSAPDKSGLPSDRFSAERTGGSVSTLTIQRTQQEDSAVYLCASSLGGFTGEQYFGPGTRLTVT.

The chain joins TRBV2 to TRBJ2-1; 10 nucleotides align to TRBD2. This CDR3 is 13 amino acids long. With 5 bases clipped from V and 9 bases from J, the junction kept 4 bases outside the gene matches. Germline assignment: CDR1 SNHLY and CDR2 FYNNEI. The CDR3 bases are TGTGCCAGCAGTTCCAGGACTAGCGGTGAGCAGTTCTTC. Protein: CASSSRTSGEQFF.